The 12 T cell receptor beta chains reported below all come from one sample, sequenced in a study of T cell responses to AZD1222 COVID-19 vaccine. Here immunoSEQ multiplex PCR was the method, and the copy in TCRdb shows in-frame clones only, minus some. The sample lists roughly 81,000 clones, over 75% occurring once. Sequences were derived from peripheral blood, sampled on day 0 of AZD1222 vaccination. Receptor source: an adult in good health.

The J gene is TRBJ1-2, the V gene TRBV27; D is possibly TRBD1 (6 bases). V was pared by 6 bases and J by 4 bases, with 18 bases between. Germline loops: CDR1 MNHEY, CDR2 SMNVEV (reference sequence). The CDR3 is made up of 15 amino acids. The CDR3 here is CASRLSGGATYGYTF. Here the CDR3 DNA reads TGTGCCAGCAGACTCTCGGGGGGGGCAACCTATGGCTACACCTTC.

The table lists this clone with a few counts. This chain connects TRBV5-6 to TRBJ2-7, with a weak D call TRBD2 (6 bases). The CDR3 has 13 amino acids. The germline CDR1 and CDR2 sequences are SGHDT and YYEEEE. Trimming shortened V by 4 bases and J by 3 bases, and 11 bases separated the two germline ends. For the CDR3, the DNA is TGTGCCAGCAGCCCCCTGGGGGGCTACGAGCAGTACTTC. Translating it yields CASSPLGGYEQYF. The whole variable domain, remainder taken from reference TRBV5-6 and TRBJ2-7, is DAGVTQSPTHLIKTRGQQVTLRCSPKSGHDTVSWYQQALGQGPQFIFQYYEEEERQRGNFPDRFSGHQFPNYSSELNVNALLLGDSALYLCASSPLGGYEQYFGPGTRLTVT.

The V call is TRBV7-9, the J call TRBJ1-5; 9 nucleotides agree with TRBD1. The CDR3 covers 14 residues. Germline CDR1 reads SEHNR; CDR2 reads FQNEAQ (reference sequence). Trimming took 4 bases from V and 7 from J; bases not matched to a gene: 5. CDR3 coding DNA: TGTGCCAGCAGCTCTGCCGGGACAGGGCAGCCCCAGCATTTT. Its translation is CASSSAGTGQPQHF.

The chain employs TRBV4-1 and TRBJ2-5; 11 bases map to TRBD2. The CDR3 length is 15 residues. Trimming took 5 bases from V and 3 from J; bases not matched to a gene: 5. Looked up from germline, CDR1 is MGHRA and CDR2 is YSYEKL. CDR3: CASSKTSGIEETQYF. The DNA for the CDR3 is TGCGCCAGCAGCAAGACTAGCGGGATCGAAGAGACCCAGTACTTC.

The chain couples TRBV27 to TRBJ2-7; D is possibly TRBD2 (6 bases). V gave up 3 bases and J gave up 1 base, with 13 bases separating them. CDR3 length: 15 residues. Germline CDR1 and CDR2: MNHEY and SMNVEV (reference sequence). The CDR3 region is CASSLGLARSYEQYF. CDR3 coding DNA: TGTGCCAGCAGTTTGGGGCTAGCGCGTTCCTACGAGCAGTACTTC.

The chain joins TRBV18 to TRBJ2-3; D uncertain. CDR1 is KGHSH, CDR2 LQKENI, per germline. V was clipped by 5 bases and J by 4 bases, with 10 bases between them. The CDR3 contains 13 residues. CDR3 loop: CASSTSRSDTQYF. As DNA, the CDR3 is TGTGCCAGCTCAACAAGCCGGTCAGATACGCAGTATTTT.

The chain has TRBV9 and TRBJ1-3; D call uncertain. CDR1 and CDR2 from the germline V gene are SGDLS and YYNGEE. The length of the CDR3 is 13 residues. V was clipped by 1 base and J by 4 bases, with 6 bases between them. In DNA, the CDR3 is TGTGCCAGCAGCGTAAGAGGGGGAAACACCATATATTTT. Its protein is CASSVRGGNTIYF.

The chain recombines TRBV25-1 with TRBJ2-2, with D possibly matching TRBD1 (6 bases). The CDR3 extends over 13 amino acids. V gave up 5 bases and J gave up 4 bases, with 8 bases separating them. Germline values: CDR1 MGHDK, CDR2 SYGVNS. Written as DNA, the CDR3 is TGTGCCAGCAGTACACAGGGCACCGGGGAGCTGTTTTTT. This sequence encodes CASSTQGTGELFF.

The gene calls are TRBV27 and TRBJ2-7; 11 nucleotides agree with TRBD2. This CDR3 has 14 amino acids. The germline V gene has CDR1 MNHEY and CDR2 SMNVEV (reference sequence). With V trimmed by 6 bases and J by 6 bases, 7 bases remained unmatched. The CDR3 here is CASSELAGVGEQYF. The CDR3, as DNA: TGTGCCAGCAGCGAACTAGCGGGAGTAGGCGAGCAGTACTTC.

The V and J genes are TRBV28 and TRBJ2-7; 8 nucleotides line up with TRBD1. The trim removed 5 bases at V and 1 base at J, leaving 7 bases unmatched. The CDR3 is 15 amino acids. Germline CDR1 is MDHEN and CDR2 is SYDVKM. The CDR3 loop reads CASSTGQGNSYEQYF. CDR3 coding DNA: TGTGCCAGCAGTACTGGACAGGGAAATTCCTACGAGCAGTACTTC.

The V call is TRBV25-1, the J call TRBJ2-7; the D is unclear. Germline lookup yields CDR1 MGHDK and CDR2 SYGVNS. The CDR3 spans 11 residues. Trimming removed 7 bases at V and 5 bases at J, with 9 bases between. CDR3 in DNA: TGTGCCAGCAAACTCGGCGACGAGCAGTACTTC. Translating gives CASKLGDEQYF.

V and J are TRBV10-1 and TRBJ1-1, with a possible D match to TRBD1 (5 bases). The germline V gene has CDR1 WNHNN and CDR2 SYGVQD (reference sequence). V gave up 7 bases and J gave up 1 base, with 10 bases separating them. This CDR3 spans 13 amino acids. The CDR3 nucleotides read TGCGCCAGCATCCTGACAGAGAACACTGAAGCTTTCTTT. Translation: CASILTENTEAFF.